This section outlines one T cell receptor beta chain sequence together with its context. The sample comes from a study of T cell responses to AZD1222 COVID-19 vaccine. The protocol was immunoSEQ multiplex PCR, while the TCRdb copy is restricted to in-frame clones and leaves out a portion. The table includes some 170,000 clones, just under 90% detected once. Trimming shortened V by 8 bases and J by 6 bases, and 22 bases separated the two germline ends. This CDR3 has 15 residues. Germline V gene lookup returns CDR1 MNHEY and CDR2 SMNVEV (reference sequence). This clonotype was sampled from an adult who received the MenACWY meningococcal vaccine as a control. Source: peripheral blood, taken 28 days after the second dose of the MenACWY control vaccine. This chain uses TRBV27 with TRBJ1-2; unclear D gene. The CDR3 loop is CASYASGVLADGYTF. The CDR3 nucleotides are TGTGCCAGCTACGCCTCCGGGGTTTTAGCGGATGGCTACACCTTC.